This T cell receptor (beta chain) was documented in a study of beta chain features in type 1 diabetes. As every portion of the isolated RNA was reverse transcribed, the sequencing read expressed TCRB transcripts. The assay was immunoSEQ multiplex PCR, and TCRdb's table has in-frame clones only and misses some. The sample has fewer than 900,000 clones, roughly 15% seen once. Germline V gene lookup returns CDR1 SGHRS and CDR2 YFSETQ. Deletions cut 4 bases from V and 2 bases from J, with 14 bases between. There are 15 residues in the CDR3. V gene TRBV5-1 combines with J gene TRBJ2-3; D may correspond to TRBD1 or TRBD2 (6 bases each). The sequencing sample was made of naive CD4+ T cells from blood. The sequence was collected from a woman under 30 in good health. CDR3: CASSMRGQLTDTQYF. Written as DNA, the CDR3 is TGCGCCAGCAGCATGCGGGGACAACTCACAGATACGCAGTATTTT. The complete variable domain, with remaining parts taken from reference TRBV5-1 and TRBJ2-3, reads KAGVTQTPRYLIKTRGQQVTLSCSPISGHRSVSWYQQTPGQGLQFLFEYFSETQRNKGNFPGRFSGRQFSNSRSEMNVSTLELGDSALYLCASSMRGQLTDTQYFGPGTRLTVL.